This TCR beta chain was sequenced in a study of cytomegalovirus exposure and HLA in healthy donors. Trimming shortened V by 0 bases and J by 3 bases, and 9 bases separated the two germline ends. Germline V gene lookup returns CDR1 SEHNR and CDR2 FQNEAQ (reference sequence). The length of the CDR3 is 14 residues. Profiling relied on immunoSEQ multiplex PCR, and the TCRdb table lists in-frame clones only, not all of them. The repertoire holds 56,000 or so clones, with around nine tenths as singletons. The genes are TRBV7-9 and TRBJ2-7, with D perhaps TRBD1 (6 bases). The source material was PBMCs. The TCR sequence derives from a man in his late teens or twenties in good health and CMV-seronegative. CDR3 nucleotide sequence: TGTGCCAGCAGCTTAGCAGGGGGTGGCTACGAGCAGTACTTC. Translated: CASSLAGGGYEQYF.